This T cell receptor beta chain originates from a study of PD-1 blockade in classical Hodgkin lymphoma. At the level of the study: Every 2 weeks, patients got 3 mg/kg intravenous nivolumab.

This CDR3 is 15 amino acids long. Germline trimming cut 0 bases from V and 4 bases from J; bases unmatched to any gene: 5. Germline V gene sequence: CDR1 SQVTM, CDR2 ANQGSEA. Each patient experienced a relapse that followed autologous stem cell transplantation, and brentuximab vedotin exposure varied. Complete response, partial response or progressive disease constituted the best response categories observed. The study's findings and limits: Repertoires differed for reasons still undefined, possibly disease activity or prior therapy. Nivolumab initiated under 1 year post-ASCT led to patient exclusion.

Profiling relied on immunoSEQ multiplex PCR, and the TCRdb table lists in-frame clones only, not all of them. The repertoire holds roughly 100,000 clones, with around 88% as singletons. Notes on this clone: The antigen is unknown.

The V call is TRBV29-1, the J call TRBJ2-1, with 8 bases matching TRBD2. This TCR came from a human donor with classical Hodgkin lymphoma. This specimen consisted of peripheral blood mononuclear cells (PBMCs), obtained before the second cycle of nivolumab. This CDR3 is CSVEDRGGKYNEQFF. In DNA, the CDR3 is TGCAGCGTTGAAGATCGGGGGGGCAAATACAATGAGCAGTTCTTC.